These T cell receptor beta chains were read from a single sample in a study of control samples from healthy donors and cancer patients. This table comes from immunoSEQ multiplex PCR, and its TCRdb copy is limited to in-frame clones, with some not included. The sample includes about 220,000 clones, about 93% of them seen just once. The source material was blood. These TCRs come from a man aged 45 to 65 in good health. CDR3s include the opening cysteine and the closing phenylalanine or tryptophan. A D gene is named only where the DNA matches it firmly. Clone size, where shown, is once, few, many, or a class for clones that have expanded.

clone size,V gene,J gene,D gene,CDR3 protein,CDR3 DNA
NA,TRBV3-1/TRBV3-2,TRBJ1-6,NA,CASSLLGGRNNSPLHF,TGTGCCAGCAGTCTCCTGGGGGGACGGAATAATTCACCCCTCCACTTT
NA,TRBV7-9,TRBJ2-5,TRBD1,CASSSGTGRETQYF,TGTGCCAGCAGCTCCGGGACAGGGAGAGAGACCCAGTACTTC
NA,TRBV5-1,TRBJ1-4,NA,CASSIQGANEKLFF,TGCGCCAGCAGTATACAGGGAGCTAATGAAAAACTGTTTTTT
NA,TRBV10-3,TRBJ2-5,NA,CAISVAEGVTQYF,TGTGCCATCAGTGTAGCGGAAGGAGTGACCCAGTACTTC
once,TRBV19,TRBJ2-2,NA,CASSGVTRGGTGELFF,TGTGCCAGTAGTGGAGTAACAAGGGGGGGTACCGGGGAGCTGTTTTTT
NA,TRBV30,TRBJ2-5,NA,CAWSDQETQYF,TGTGCCTGGAGTGATCAAGAGACCCAGTACTTC
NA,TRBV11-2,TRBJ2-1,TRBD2,CASSVSGGLNEQFF,TGTGCCAGCAGCGTTAGCGGGGGGCTCAATGAGCAGTTCTTC
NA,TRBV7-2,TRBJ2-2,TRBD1,CASSLNRGLTGELFF,TGTGCCAGCAGCCTTAACAGGGGGCTGACCGGGGAGCTGTTTTTT
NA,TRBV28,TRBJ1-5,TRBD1,CASSPGQYYSNQPQHF,TGTGCCAGCAGTCCGGGACAGTATTATAGCAATCAGCCCCAGCATTTT
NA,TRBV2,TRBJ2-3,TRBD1,CATRDRGPDTQYF,TGTGCCACCAGGGACAGGGGGCCAGATACGCAGTATTTT
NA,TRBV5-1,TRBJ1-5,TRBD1,CASGEGAHQPQHF,TGCGCCAGCGGGGAGGGGGCGCATCAGCCCCAGCATTTT
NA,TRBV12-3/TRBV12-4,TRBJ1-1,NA,CASSFLSKTEAFF,TGTGCCAGCAGTTTTCTCTCCAAAACTGAAGCTTTCTTT
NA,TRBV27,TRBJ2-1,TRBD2,CASRGTGTSGGGVQFF,TGTGCCAGCAGGGGGACCGGGACTAGCGGTGGAGGGGTGCAGTTCTTC
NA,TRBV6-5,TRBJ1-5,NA,CASRGFGAGNQPQHF,TGTGCCAGCAGGGGGTTCGGGGCTGGTAATCAGCCCCAGCATTTT
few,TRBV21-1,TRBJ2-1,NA,CASSPLRGQGPHNEQFF,TGTGCCAGCAGCCCTCTTAGGGGACAGGGTCCACACAATGAGCAGTTCTTC
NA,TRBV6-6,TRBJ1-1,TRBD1,CASSLYRGPGTEAFF,TGTGCCAGCAGTTTGTACAGGGGGCCTGGCACTGAAGCTTTCTTT
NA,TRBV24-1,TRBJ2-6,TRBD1,CATSDPGQGKANVLTF,TGTGCCACCAGTGACCCCGGACAGGGCAAGGCCAACGTCCTGACTTTC
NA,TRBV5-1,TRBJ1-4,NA,CASSPASEGEKLFF,TGCGCCAGCAGCCCGGCCTCCGAGGGGGAAAAACTGTTTTTT
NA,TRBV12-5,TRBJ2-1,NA,CASGSRLGGSDRYNEQFF,TGTGCTAGTGGTTCCCGGCTCGGGGGCAGTGACAGGTACAATGAGCAGTTCTTC
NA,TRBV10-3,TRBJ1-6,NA,CAISELDVGNSPLHF,TGTGCCATCAGTGAGTTGGACGTGGGGAATTCACCCCTCCACTTT
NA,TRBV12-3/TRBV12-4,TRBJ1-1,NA,CASTGVAPVLAFF,TGTGCCAGCACCGGCGTGGCTCCGGTGTTGGCTTTCTTT
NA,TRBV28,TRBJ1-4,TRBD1,CASSFNRGLGEKLFF,TGTGCCAGCAGTTTCAACAGGGGGCTAGGTGAAAAACTGTTTTTT
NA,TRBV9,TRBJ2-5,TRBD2,CASSVGDSGGIQETQYF,TGTGCCAGCAGCGTAGGTGATAGCGGGGGAATTCAAGAGACCCAGTACTTC
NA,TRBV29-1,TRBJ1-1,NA,CSVSTGLNTEAFF,TGCAGCGTCTCGACAGGCTTGAACACTGAAGCTTTCTTT
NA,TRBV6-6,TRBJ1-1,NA,CASSYIQGTEAFF,TGTGCCAGCAGTTACATACAGGGAACTGAAGCTTTCTTT
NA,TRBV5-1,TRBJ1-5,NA,CASSPGGVQPQHF,TGCGCCAGCAGCCCTGGGGGCGTTCAGCCCCAGCATTTT
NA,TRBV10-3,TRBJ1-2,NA,CAISDTSSIVSF,TGTGCCATCAGTGATACTTCCTCCATAGTCTCCTTC
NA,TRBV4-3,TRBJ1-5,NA,CASSQEQLGGNQPQHF,TGCGCCAGCAGCCAGGAACAGTTGGGGGGCAATCAGCCCCAGCATTTT
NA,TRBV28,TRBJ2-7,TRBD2,CASCLRGVVQKQYF,TGTGCCAGCTGTTTACGGGGGGTCGTTCAGAAGCAGTACTTC
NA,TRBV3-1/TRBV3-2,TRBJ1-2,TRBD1,CASSQAPRDRASYGYTF,TGTGCCAGCAGCCAAGCTCCCCGGGACAGGGCTAGCTATGGCTACACCTTC
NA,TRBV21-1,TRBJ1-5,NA,CASSAQENQPQHF,TGTGCCAGCAGCGCACAGGAAAATCAGCCCCAGCATTTT
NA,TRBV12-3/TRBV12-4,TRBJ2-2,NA,CASSFGRTGELFF,TGTGCCAGCAGTTTCGGTCGCACCGGGGAGCTGTTTTTT
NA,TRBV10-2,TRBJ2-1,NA,CANPQPGNNEQFF,TGCGCCAACCCACAACCGGGGAACAATGAGCAGTTCTTC
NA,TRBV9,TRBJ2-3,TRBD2,CASSLGLAGGLDTQYF,TGTGCCAGCAGCCTTGGACTAGCGGGGGGTTTAGATACGCAGTATTTT
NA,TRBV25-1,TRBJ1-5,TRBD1,CASQPADRVGQPQHF,TGTGCCAGCCAACCCGCGGACAGGGTCGGTCAGCCCCAGCATTTT
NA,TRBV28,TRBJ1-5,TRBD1,CASFTNGQGHQPQHF,TGTGCCAGCTTTACCAACGGACAGGGACACCAGCCCCAGCATTTT
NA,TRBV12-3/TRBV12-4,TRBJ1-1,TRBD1,CASRKQGSTEAFF,TGTGCCAGCAGAAAACAGGGGAGCACTGAAGCTTTCTTT
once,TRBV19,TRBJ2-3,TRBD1,CASSMGQKYTSTDTQYF,TGTGCCAGTAGTATGGGACAGAAGTATACTAGCACAGATACGCAGTATTTT
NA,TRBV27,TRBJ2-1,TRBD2,CASSLLAVRLAENNEQFF,TGTGCCAGCTCTCTTTTAGCCGTGAGACTAGCGGAAAACAATGAGCAGTTCTTC
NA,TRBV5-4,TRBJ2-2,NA,CASSRTDNTGELFF,TGTGCCAGCAGCCGGACAGACAACACCGGGGAGCTGTTTTTT
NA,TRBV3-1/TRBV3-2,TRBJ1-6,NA,CASSQRGSNSPLHF,TGTGCCAGCAGCCAACGGGGGAGTAATTCACCCCTCCACTTT
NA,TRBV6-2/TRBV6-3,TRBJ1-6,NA,CASSQTVNGSPLHF,TGTGCCAGCAGCCAAACAGTAAATGGATCACCCCTCCACTTT